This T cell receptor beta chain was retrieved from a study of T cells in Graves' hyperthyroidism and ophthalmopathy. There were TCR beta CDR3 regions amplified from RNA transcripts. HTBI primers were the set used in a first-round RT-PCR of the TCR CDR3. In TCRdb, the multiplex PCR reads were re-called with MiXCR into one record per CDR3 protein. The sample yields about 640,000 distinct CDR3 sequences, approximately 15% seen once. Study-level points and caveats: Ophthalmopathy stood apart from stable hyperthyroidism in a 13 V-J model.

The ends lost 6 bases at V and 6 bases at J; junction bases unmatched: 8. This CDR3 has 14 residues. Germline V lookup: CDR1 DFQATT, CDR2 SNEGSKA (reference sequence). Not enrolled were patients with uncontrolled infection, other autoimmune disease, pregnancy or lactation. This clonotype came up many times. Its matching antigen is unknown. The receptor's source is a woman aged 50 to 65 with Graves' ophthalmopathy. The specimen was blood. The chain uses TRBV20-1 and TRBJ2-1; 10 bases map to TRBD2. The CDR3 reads CSAPSASGSNEQFF. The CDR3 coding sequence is TGCAGTGCCCCTTCGGCTAGCGGGAGCAATGAGCAGTTCTTC.